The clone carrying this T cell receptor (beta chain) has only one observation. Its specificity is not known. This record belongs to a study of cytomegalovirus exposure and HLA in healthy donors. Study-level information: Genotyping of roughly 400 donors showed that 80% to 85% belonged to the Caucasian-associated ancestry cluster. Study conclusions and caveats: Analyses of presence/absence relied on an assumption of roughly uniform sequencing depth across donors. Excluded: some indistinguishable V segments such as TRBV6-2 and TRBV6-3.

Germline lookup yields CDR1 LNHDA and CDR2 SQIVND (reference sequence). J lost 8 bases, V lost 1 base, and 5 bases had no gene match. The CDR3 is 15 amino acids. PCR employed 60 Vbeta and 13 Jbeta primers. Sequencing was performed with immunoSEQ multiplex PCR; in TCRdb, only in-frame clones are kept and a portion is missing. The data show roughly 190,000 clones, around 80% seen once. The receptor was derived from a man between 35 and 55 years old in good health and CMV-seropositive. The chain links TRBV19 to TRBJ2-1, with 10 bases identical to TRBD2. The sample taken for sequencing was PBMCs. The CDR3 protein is CASSIGSGGAYEQFF. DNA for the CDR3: TGTGCCAGTAGTATAGGGAGCGGGGGGGCCTATGAGCAGTTCTTC.